This passage covers 17 T cell receptor beta chains from one sample sequenced in a study of identical twins. TCRdb itself ran the 5' RACE reads through MiXCR, one entry per CDR3 protein. The sample holds roughly 350,000 distinct CDR3 sequences, over 9% seen once. The same data also went into a second study, on yellow fever vaccine responses in identical twins.

Source material: CD8+ T cells sorted from blood. These receptor sequences come from a woman aged 18-29 years in good health.

This clonotype was recorded at least ten times. V usage is TRBV12-3 or TRBV12-4 and J usage is TRBJ2-1, with 11 bases matching TRBD2. The V segment lost 6 bases and the J segment 3 bases; nucleotides outside the gene matches: 7. This CDR3 spans 16 amino acids. CDR3 bases: TGTGCCAGCAGCCTGCTCCTAGCGGGGGGCTACAATGAGCAGTTCTTC. Translation gives CASSLLLAGGYNEQFF.

The chain links TRBV13 to TRBJ2-1; D is unclear. The CDR3 has 16 amino acids. V lost 0 bases, J lost 0 bases, and 9 bases lay in between. Germline V gene lookup returns CDR1 PRHDT and CDR2 FYEKMQ (reference sequence). The CDR3 protein is CASSLGDGASYNEQFF. In nucleotides, the CDR3 is TGTGCCAGCAGCTTAGGTGACGGCGCCTCCTACAATGAGCAGTTCTTC.

The CDR3 sequence: CASNQVLAGPPTGELFF. The CDR3 coding sequence is TGTGCCAGCAATCAGGTTTTGGCAGGTCCCCCCACCGGGGAGCTGTTTTTT. This chain uses TRBV2 with TRBJ2-2; no definite D call. This CDR3 region has 17 residues. Germline CDR1 and CDR2: SNHLY and FYNNEI. Trimming stripped 7 bases from V and 4 bases from J, with 22 bases between.

This clonotype was observed a handful of times. V is TRBV7-9 and J is TRBJ2-7, with D hard to call. The CDR3 consists of 15 residues. The germline V gene has CDR1 SEHNR and CDR2 FQNEAQ (reference sequence). V dropped 1 base and J dropped 4 bases, with 14 bases sitting between them. Here the CDR3 reads CASSLVSLFGYEQYF. As DNA, the CDR3 is TGTGCCAGCAGCTTAGTCAGCCTATTCGGGTACGAGCAGTACTTC.

This clonotype showed up just a few times. The chain employs TRBV24-1 and TRBJ2-1; a weak D match, TRBD1 (6 bases). This CDR3 has 14 amino acids. With 4 bases removed from V and 5 bases from J, the gap between germline ends came to 11 bases. The germline V gene encodes CDR1 KGHDR and CDR2 SFDVKD. The CDR3 nucleotides read TGTGCCACCAGTGACCTAAGACAGGACAATGAGCAGTTCTTC. This codes for CATSDLRQDNEQFF.

This clonotype has just a few counts. This chain connects TRBV5-1 to TRBJ2-1; the match to TRBD2 covers 10 bases. There are 20 residues in the CDR3. Germline V gene lookup returns CDR1 SGHRS and CDR2 YFSETQ. J gave up 3 bases and V 5 bases, and 20 bases lay outside the gene matches. The CDR3 region has the DNA TGCGCCAGCAGACTGCCGGGGGCCGAGATGTCTAGCGGGAGCTACAATGAGCAGTTCTTC. Translated, it gives CASRLPGAEMSSGSYNEQFF.

In its sample, this clonotype was seen a few times. The gene calls are TRBV12-3 or TRBV12-4 and TRBJ2-4; the D gene is possibly TRBD1 (6 bases). This CDR3 region has 14 residues. The germline V and J ends were trimmed by 5 bases and 3 bases, with 11 bases remaining between them. CDR3 residues: CASSTRRGKNIQYF. The CDR3 DNA reads TGTGCCAGCAGTACCCGCAGGGGCAAAAACATTCAGTACTTC.

The V gene is TRBV13, the J gene TRBJ2-1; 8 positions match TRBD2. The germline V gene has CDR1 PRHDT and CDR2 FYEKMQ (reference sequence). The CDR3 contains 18 residues. The V gene end was trimmed by 0 bases and the J gene end by 5 bases; junction bases not matched to a gene: 12. CDR3 in DNA: TGTGCCAGCAGCTTAGGCCTCTGGCGGGAGGCCGCCCACAATGAGCAGTTCTTC. Translated: CASSLGLWREAAHNEQFF. The full variable domain, completed using reference TRBV13 and TRBJ2-1, is AAGVIQSPRHLIKEKRETATLKCYPIPRHDTVYWYQQGPGQDPQFLISFYEKMQSDKGSIPDRFSAQQFSDYHSELNMSSLELGDSALYFCASSLGLWREAAHNEQFFGPGTRLTVL.

A few counts support this clonotype. This sequence joins TRBV5-1 and TRBJ2-3; tentative D call: TRBD1 (5 bases). The CDR3 is 15 residues long. V gave up 1 base and J gave up 2 bases, with 11 bases separating them. Germline CDR1 and CDR2: SGHRS and YFSETQ. For the CDR3, the DNA is TGCGCCAGCAGCTTGACAACAGGATACACAGATACGCAGTATTTT. It codes for CASSLTTGYTDTQYF. Drawing the rest from reference TRBV5-1 and TRBJ2-3, the complete variable domain is KAGVTQTPRYLIKTRGQQVTLSCSPISGHRSVSWYQQTPGQGLQFLFEYFSETQRNKGNFPGRFSGRQFSNSRSEMNVSTLELGDSALYLCASSLTTGYTDTQYFGPGTRLTVL.

V usage is TRBV7-2 and J usage is TRBJ2-3; D unresolved. Trimming left V 5 bases short and J 4 bases short, with 10 bases between. The CDR3 runs 13 residues. Germline CDR1 is SGHTA and CDR2 is FQGNSA. CDR3 DNA sequence: TGTGCCAGCAGCCCGTTTAGGGCAGATACGCAGTATTTT. Amino acid sequence: CASSPFRADTQYF.

The sample holds a few counts of this clonotype. This rearrangement joins TRBV2 to TRBJ2-1; possibly TRBD1 for D (6 bases). Germline values: CDR1 SNHLY, CDR2 FYNNEI. There are 17 residues in the CDR3. V lost 6 bases, J lost 4 bases, and 22 bases lay in between. The CDR3 reads CASRGAKRDALYNEQFF. In DNA, the CDR3 is TGTGCCAGCAGGGGGGCGAAACGCGACGCCCTGTACAATGAGCAGTTCTTC. Using reference TRBV2 and TRBJ2-1 for the parts outside the CDR3, the full variable domain is EPEVTQTPSHQVTQMGQEVILRCVPISNHLYFYWYRQILGQKVEFLVSFYNNEISEKSEIFDDQFSVERPDGSNFTLKIRSTKLEDSAMYFCASRGAKRDALYNEQFFGPGTRLTVL.

This clonotype was counted a few times. V usage is TRBV6-1 and J usage is TRBJ2-3; D is perhaps TRBD1 (6 bases). This CDR3 contains 17 residues. CDR1 is MNHNS, CDR2 SASEGT, per germline. Between the trimmed V and J ends, which lost 7 bases and 2 bases, there was a span of 22 bases. In DNA form, the CDR3 reads TGTGCCAGCACCGACCCCGTTCTCCCAGGGGACACAGATACGCAGTATTTT. It specifies CASTDPVLPGDTDTQYF.

This clonotype occurred once. The chain employs TRBV6-5 and TRBJ1-2; D is unresolved. Trimming removed 0 bases at V and 2 bases at J, with 7 bases between. The CDR3 contains 14 residues. The germline CDR1 and CDR2 sequences are MNHEY and SVGAGI. The CDR3 sequence is CASSYSIGNYGYTF. Here the CDR3 DNA reads TGTGCCAGCAGTTACTCGATAGGGAACTATGGCTACACCTTC.

About this clonotype: A much larger clonotype is one base distant, so this may be a read error. Lacking the conserved final phenylalanine or tryptophan, this CDR3 likely reflects a read error. V is TRBV7-8 and J is TRBJ1-3; D not certain. Germline CDR1 SGHVS, CDR2 FQNEAQ. This CDR3 is built from 14 residues. V dropped 5 bases and J dropped 0 bases, with 8 bases sitting between them. CDR3 sequence: CASSRAVSGNTIYI. The CDR3 bases are TGTGCCAGCAGCCGCGCAGTCTCTGGAAACACCATATATATT.

The V and J genes are TRBV20-1 and TRBJ1-2; maybe TRBD1 (5 bases). This CDR3 contains 16 residues. Germline CDR1 and CDR2: DFQATT and SNEGSKA (reference sequence). The ends were cut back, 0 bases at V and 1 base at J, with 15 bases in the middle. CDR3 region: CSARDGRDGVNYGYTF. The CDR3 DNA reads as TGCAGTGCTAGAGACGGCAGGGACGGCGTTAACTATGGCTACACCTTC.

This clonotype appeared many times. The V and J genes are TRBV12-3 or TRBV12-4 and TRBJ1-5; no firm D call. This CDR3 comprises 15 residues. Trimming shortened V by 4 bases and J by 0 bases, and 10 bases separated the two germline ends. The CDR3 region is CASSSDANSNQPQHF. CDR3 sequence (DNA): TGTGCCAGCAGTTCGGACGCGAATAGCAATCAGCCCCAGCATTTT.

This clonotype was counted between two and nine times. The CDR3 region has the DNA TGTGCCAGCAGTGAAAGGTTCGGGGGGGGGCCCAAGATGGCCCAGTACTTC. Its protein is CASSERFGGGPKMAQYF. The chain has TRBV2 and TRBJ2-5; the match to TRBD2 covers 8 bases. The V gene end was trimmed by 2 bases and the J gene end by 9 bases; junction bases not matched to a gene: 17. The length of the CDR3 is 17 residues. Germline lookup yields CDR1 SNHLY and CDR2 FYNNEI.